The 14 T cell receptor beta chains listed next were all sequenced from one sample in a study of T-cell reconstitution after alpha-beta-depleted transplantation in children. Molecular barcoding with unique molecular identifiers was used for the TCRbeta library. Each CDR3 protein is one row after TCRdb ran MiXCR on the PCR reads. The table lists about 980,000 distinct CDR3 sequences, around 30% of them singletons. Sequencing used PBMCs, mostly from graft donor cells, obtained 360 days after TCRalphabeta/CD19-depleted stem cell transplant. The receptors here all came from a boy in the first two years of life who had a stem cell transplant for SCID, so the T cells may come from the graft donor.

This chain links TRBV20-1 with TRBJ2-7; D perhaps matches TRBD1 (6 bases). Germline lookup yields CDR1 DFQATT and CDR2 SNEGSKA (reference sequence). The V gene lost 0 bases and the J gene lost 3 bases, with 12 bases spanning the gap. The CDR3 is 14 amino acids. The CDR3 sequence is CSAREDRFFYEQYF. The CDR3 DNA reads TGCAGTGCTAGAGAGGACAGATTCTTCTACGAGCAGTACTTC.

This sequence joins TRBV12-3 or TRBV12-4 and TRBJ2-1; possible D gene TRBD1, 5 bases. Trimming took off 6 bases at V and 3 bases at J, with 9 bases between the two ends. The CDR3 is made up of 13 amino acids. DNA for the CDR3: TGTGCCAGCAGCTTTACAGGCTACAATGAGCAGTTCTTC. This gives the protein CASSFTGYNEQFF.

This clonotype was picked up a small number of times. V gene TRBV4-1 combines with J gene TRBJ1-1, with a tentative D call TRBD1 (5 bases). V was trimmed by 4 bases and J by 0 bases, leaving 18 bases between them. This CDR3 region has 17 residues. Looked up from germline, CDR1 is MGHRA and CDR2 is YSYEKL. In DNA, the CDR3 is TGCGCCAGCAGCCGGCAAGGGGTGGTAGTGATGAACACTGAAGCTTTCTTT. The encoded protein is CASSRQGVVVMNTEAFF.

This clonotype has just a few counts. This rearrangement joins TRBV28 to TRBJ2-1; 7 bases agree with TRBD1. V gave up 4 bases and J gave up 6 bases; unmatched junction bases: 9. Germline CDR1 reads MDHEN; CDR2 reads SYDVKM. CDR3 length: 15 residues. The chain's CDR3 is CASSSGQRGANEQFF. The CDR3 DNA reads TGTGCCAGCAGTTCGGGACAGAGAGGCGCCAATGAGCAGTTCTTC.

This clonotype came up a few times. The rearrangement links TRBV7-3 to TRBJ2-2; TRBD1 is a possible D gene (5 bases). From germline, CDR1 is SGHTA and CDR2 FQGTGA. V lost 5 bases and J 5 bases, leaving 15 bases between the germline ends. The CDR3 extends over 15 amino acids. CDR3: CASSPPGKGTGELFF. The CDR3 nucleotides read TGTGCCAGCAGCCCCCCAGGGAAGGGGACCGGGGAGCTGTTTTTT.

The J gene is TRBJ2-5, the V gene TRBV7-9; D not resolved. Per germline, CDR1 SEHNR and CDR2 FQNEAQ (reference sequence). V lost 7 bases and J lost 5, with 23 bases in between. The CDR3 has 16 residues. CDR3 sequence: CASIRLGLVRFETQYF. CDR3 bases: TGTGCCAGCATCCGGCTGGGCCTAGTCAGGTTTGAGACCCAGTACTTC.

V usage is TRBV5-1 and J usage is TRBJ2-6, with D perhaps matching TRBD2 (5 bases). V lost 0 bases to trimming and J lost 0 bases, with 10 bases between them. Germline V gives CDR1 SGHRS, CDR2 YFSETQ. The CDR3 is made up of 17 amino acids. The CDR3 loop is CASSLAGVFSGANVLTF. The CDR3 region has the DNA TGCGCCAGCAGCTTGGCCGGGGTGTTCTCTGGGGCCAACGTCCTGACTTTC.

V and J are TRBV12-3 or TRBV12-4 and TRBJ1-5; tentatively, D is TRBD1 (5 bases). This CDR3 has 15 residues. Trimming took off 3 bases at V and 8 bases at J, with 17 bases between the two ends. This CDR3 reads CASSFRVGVREPQHF. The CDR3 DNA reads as TGTGCCAGCAGTTTTAGGGTGGGTGTCAGGGAGCCCCAGCATTTT.

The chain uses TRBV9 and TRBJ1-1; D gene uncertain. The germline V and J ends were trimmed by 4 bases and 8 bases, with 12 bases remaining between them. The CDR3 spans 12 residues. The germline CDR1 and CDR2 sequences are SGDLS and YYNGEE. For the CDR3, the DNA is TGTGCCAGCAGCACATTATTGGGGGAAGCTTTCTTT. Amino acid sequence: CASSTLLGEAFF. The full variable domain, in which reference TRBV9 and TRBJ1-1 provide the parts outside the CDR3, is DSGVTQTPKHLITATGQRVTLRCSPRSGDLSVYWYQQSLDQGLQFLIQYYNGEERAKGNILERFSAQQFPDLHSELNLSSLELGDSALYFCASSTLLGEAFFGQGTRLTVV.

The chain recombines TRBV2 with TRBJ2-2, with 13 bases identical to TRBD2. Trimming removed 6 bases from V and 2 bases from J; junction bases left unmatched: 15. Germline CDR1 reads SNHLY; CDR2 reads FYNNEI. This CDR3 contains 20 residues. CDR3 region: CASRPTSGGLLVSNTGELFF. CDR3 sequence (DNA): TGTGCCAGCAGGCCGACTAGCGGGGGGCTCCTAGTCTCTAACACCGGGGAGCTGTTTTTT.

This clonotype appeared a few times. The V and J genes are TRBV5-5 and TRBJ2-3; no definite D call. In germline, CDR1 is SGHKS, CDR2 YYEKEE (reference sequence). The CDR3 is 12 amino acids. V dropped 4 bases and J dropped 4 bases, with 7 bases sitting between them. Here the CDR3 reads CASSKAPDTQYF. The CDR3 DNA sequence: TGTGCCAGCAGCAAGGCTCCAGATACGCAGTATTTT.

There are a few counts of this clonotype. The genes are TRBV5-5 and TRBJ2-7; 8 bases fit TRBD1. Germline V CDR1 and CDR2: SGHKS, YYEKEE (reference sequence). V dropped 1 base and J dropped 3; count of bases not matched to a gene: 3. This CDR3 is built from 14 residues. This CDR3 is CASSLWGQDYEQYF. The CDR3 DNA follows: TGTGCCAGCAGCTTGTGGGGACAGGACTACGAGCAGTACTTC.

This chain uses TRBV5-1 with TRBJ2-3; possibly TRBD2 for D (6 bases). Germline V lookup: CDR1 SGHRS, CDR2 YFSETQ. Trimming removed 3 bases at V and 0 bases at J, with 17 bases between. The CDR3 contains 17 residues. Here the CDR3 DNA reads TGCGCCAGCAGCTCCTTACTAGCCCGATCTAGCACAGATACGCAGTATTTT. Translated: CASSSLLARSSTDTQYF.

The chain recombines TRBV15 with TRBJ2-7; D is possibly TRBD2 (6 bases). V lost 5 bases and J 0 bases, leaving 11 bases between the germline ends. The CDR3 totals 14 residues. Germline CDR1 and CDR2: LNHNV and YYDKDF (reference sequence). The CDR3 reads CATSPEAGSYEQYF. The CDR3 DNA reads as TGTGCCACCAGCCCCGAAGCGGGCTCCTACGAGCAGTACTTC.